One and the same sample provided the 19 T cell receptor beta chains below, sequenced in a study of cytomegalovirus exposure and HLA in healthy donors (dated by TCRdb to about 2017). Preparation of the library involved the immunoSEQ multiplex PCR assay. For the multiplex PCR, a mixture combining 60 forward primers for TCR Vbeta segments and 13 reverse primers for TCR Jbeta segments was used. TCRdb provides this immuneACCESS table in a form limited to in-frame rearrangements. Some clones are lacking; in checked studies, under half of them reflect an unresolved V gene, and why the rest are absent is not known. The sample includes under 200,000 clones, with 80% to 85% observed a single time. 6.3% of the sample is in the top ten clones. Sequenced: PBMCs. Receptors were obtained from a man in his forties or fifties in good health and CMV-seropositive.

The rearrangement links TRBV23-1 to TRBJ1-4; D not certain. TRBV23-1 is reported as an ORF; its role is uncertain. V was shortened by 11 bases and J by 6 bases, with 10 bases between the two germline ends. The length of the CDR3 is 11 residues. CDR3 bases: TGCGCCCCCGGTCGGGATGAAAAACTGTTTTTT. This gives the protein CAPGRDEKLFF.

In its sample, this clone was seen once. V and J are TRBV10-3 and TRBJ2-5; 8 positions match TRBD1. V was pared by 4 bases and J by 2 bases, with 15 bases of the junction left unmatched. The CDR3 extends over 18 amino acids. The germline V gene encodes CDR1 ENHRY and CDR2 SYGVKD. CDR3 loop: CAISGGDRRQALQETQYF. The CDR3 nucleotides read TGTGCCATCAGTGGGGGGGACAGGAGACAAGCCTTACAAGAGACCCAGTACTTC.

V gene TRBV10-3 combines with J gene TRBJ1-1, with TRBD1 matching 10 bases. The V segment lost 2 bases and the J segment 5 bases; nucleotides outside the gene matches: 5. Germline CDR1 and CDR2: ENHRY and SYGVKD. CDR3 length equals 15 residues. The chain's CDR3 is CAISEMTGGRTEAFF. The CDR3 coding sequence is TGTGCCATCAGTGAGATGACAGGGGGCCGAACTGAAGCTTTCTTT.

The chain employs TRBV5-6 and TRBJ1-3, with 9 nucleotides matching TRBD1. CDR3 length equals 14 residues. Germline CDR1 SGHDT, CDR2 YYEEEE. With V trimmed by 5 bases and J by 4 bases, 4 bases remained unmatched. This CDR3 reads CASSRTGAGNTIYF. The CDR3 nucleotides are TGTGCCAGCAGTCGGACAGGGGCCGGAAACACCATATATTTT.

The chain is built from TRBV9 and TRBJ2-1, with 10 bases aligning to TRBD2. Germline CDR1 reads SGDLS; CDR2 reads YYNGEE. J lost 3 bases, V lost 4 bases, and 4 bases had no gene match. CDR3 length equals 15 residues. CDR3 in amino acids: CASSLLAGDYNEQFF. CDR3 nucleotide sequence: TGTGCCAGCAGCCTTCTAGCGGGGGACTACAATGAGCAGTTCTTC.

The chain combines TRBV28 with TRBJ2-3; maybe TRBD2 (5 bases). Germline assignment: CDR1 MDHEN and CDR2 SYDVKM. This CDR3 spans 13 amino acids. Trimming stripped 5 bases from V and 1 base from J, with 7 bases between. The CDR3 DNA reads TGTGCCAGCAGTATTAGCGGCACAGATACGCAGTATTTT. Translating gives CASSISGTDTQYF.

This clone has only one observation. The chain joins TRBV7-9 to TRBJ2-5; 9 nucleotides agree with TRBD2. The germline V gene has CDR1 SEHNR and CDR2 FQNEAQ (reference sequence). This CDR3 contains 15 residues. V trimming: 0 bases; J trimming: 3 bases; junction bases outside the gene matches: 2. The CDR3 coding sequence is TGTGCCAGCAGCTTAGCCGGGACTAGCAAAGAGACCCAGTACTTC. This encodes CASSLAGTSKETQYF.

The V and J genes are TRBV7-2 and TRBJ2-2; 11 bases are shared with TRBD2. The CDR3 has 15 amino acids. CDR1 is SGHTA, CDR2 FQGNSA, per germline. Trimming took 6 bases from V and 5 from J; bases not matched to a gene: 5. In DNA, the CDR3 is TGTGCCAGCAGACCAGTAGCGGGGGGGACCGGGGAGCTGTTTTTT. Translation: CASRPVAGGTGELFF.

This chain connects TRBV5-6 to TRBJ1-1; D perhaps matches TRBD1 (5 bases). Trimming pared 7 bases from V and 0 bases from J, leaving 10 bases between. Germline V gene sequence: CDR1 SGHDT, CDR2 YYEEEE. The CDR3 runs 13 residues. The CDR3 DNA follows: TGTGCCAGCCAGACAGAAATGAACACTGAAGCTTTCTTT. This encodes CASQTEMNTEAFF.

This clone was seen just once. The CDR3 sequence: CSGDRLNTEAFF. In DNA form, the CDR3 reads TGCAGCGGGGACAGACTGAACACTGAAGCTTTCTTT. The chain is built from TRBV29-1 and TRBJ1-1; TRBD1 matches at 7 bases. This CDR3 comprises 12 residues. Germline CDR1 reads SQVTM; CDR2 reads ANQGSEA. V lost 7 bases and J lost 0; bases outside the gene matches: 2.

The rearrangement uses TRBV11-2 and TRBJ1-2, with 9 nucleotides matching TRBD1. The trim removed 5 bases at V and 5 bases at J, leaving 9 bases unmatched. The CDR3 has 15 amino acids. Germline lookup yields CDR1 SGHAT and CDR2 FQNNGV. The CDR3: CASSPSTGGAYGYTF. The CDR3, as DNA: TGTGCCAGCAGCCCGAGTACAGGGGGCGCGTATGGCTACACCTTC.

The chain combines TRBV4-1 with TRBJ1-6, with a weak D call TRBD1 (6 bases). CDR1 and CDR2 from the germline V gene are MGHRA and YSYEKL. V dropped 2 bases and J dropped 8 bases, with 19 bases sitting between them. This CDR3 has 17 amino acids. The DNA of the CDR3 is TGCGCCAGCAGCCAAAACGACAGGCCAATCGGGTATTCACCCCTCCACTTT. It is translated as CASSQNDRPIGYSPLHF.

The chain is built from TRBV4-3 and TRBJ2-2; 9 nucleotides line up with TRBD2. Per the germline V gene, CDR1 is LGHNA and CDR2 is YSLEER. J was trimmed by 1 base and V by 1 base; bases with no gene match: 10. CDR3 length equals 19 residues. The CDR3, as DNA: TGCGCCAGCAGCCAAGGTGAAATAGCGGGGGCCATGAACACCGGGGAGCTGTTTTTT. Translating it yields CASSQGEIAGAMNTGELFF.

V is TRBV2 and J is TRBJ1-4; no clear D. The V and J ends lost 4 bases and 6 bases respectively, with 9 bases between them. The length of the CDR3 is 13 residues. Germline CDR1 is SNHLY and CDR2 is FYNNEI. CDR3 DNA sequence: TGTGCCAGCAGTGCACAGTCCGATGAAAAACTGTTTTTT. Protein sequence: CASSAQSDEKLFF. Variable domain in full (rest from reference TRBV2 and TRBJ1-4): EPEVTQTPSHQVTQMGQEVILRCVPISNHLYFYWYRQILGQKVEFLVSFYNNEISEKSEIFDDQFSVERPDGSNFTLKIRSTKLEDSAMYFCASSAQSDEKLFFGSGTQLSVL.

Concerning this clone: At one of its ends the junction is not consistent with the germline gene, which may arise from a read error. The chain carries TRBV9 and TRBJ2-3, with 7 bases aligning to TRBD1. Germline CDR1 reads SGDLS; CDR2 reads YYNGEE. The CDR3 extends over 13 amino acids. CDR3 bases: TGTGCCAGCAGCGTCGAGGGGGCAGATACGCGGTATTTT. Protein product: CASSVEGADTRYF. Full variable domain (rest looked up from reference TRBV9 and TRBJ2-3): DSGVTQTPKHLITATGQRVTLRCSPRSGDLSVYWYQQSLDQGLQFLIQYYNGEERAKGNILERFSAQQFPDLHSELNLSSLELGDSALYFCASSVEGADTRYFGPGTRLTVL.

The CDR3 here is CASSSGTGLYF. CDR3 in DNA: TGTGCCAGCAGCTCCGGGACAGGGTTGTACTTC. The rearrangement uses TRBV11-2 and TRBJ2-7; 9 positions agree with TRBD1. J lost 12 bases, V lost 4 bases, and 4 bases had no gene match. The CDR3 extends over 11 amino acids. CDR1 is SGHAT, CDR2 FQNNGV, per germline.

The rearrangement links TRBV28 to TRBJ2-7; tentatively, D is TRBD1 (8 bases). Trimming cost V 6 bases and J 5 bases, with 14 bases left between them. The CDR3 has 13 amino acids. Germline loops: CDR1 MDHEN, CDR2 SYDVKM. The CDR3 protein is CASSQGAGDEQYF. The CDR3 region has the DNA TGTGCCAGCAGCCAGGGGGCGGGAGACGAGCAGTACTTC.

This clone was counted between two and nine times. The rearrangement joins TRBV28 to TRBJ1-4; perhaps TRBD1 as D (6 bases). CDR3 length equals 14 residues. CDR1 and CDR2 from the germline V gene are MDHEN and SYDVKM. V was pared by 10 bases and J by 7 bases, with 19 bases between. The CDR3 bases are TGTGCCACATTAAAACAGGGTTTGGGTGAAAAACTGTTTTTT. Its translation is CATLKQGLGEKLFF. Together with reference TRBV28 and TRBJ1-4, the CDR3 gives the full variable domain: DVKVTQSSRYLVKRTGEKVFLECVQDMDHENMFWYRQDPGLGLRLIYFSYDVKMKEKGDIPEGYSVSREKKERFSLILESASTNQTSMYLCATLKQGLGEKLFFGSGTQLSVL.

The chain uses TRBV5-4 and TRBJ1-2; 7 bases map to TRBD1. The CDR3 runs to 14 residues. The V gene end was trimmed by 2 bases and the J gene end by 7 bases; junction bases not matched to a gene: 8. Germline CDR1 reads SGHNT; CDR2 reads YYREEE (reference sequence). CDR3 nucleotide sequence: TGTGCCAGCAGCTTCGACAGGGCTCAGGCTGGCTACACCTTC. Translated: CASSFDRAQAGYTF. Combining the CDR3 with reference TRBV5-4 and TRBJ1-2 gives the whole variable domain ETGVTQSPTHLIKTRGQQVTLRCSSQSGHNTVSWYQQALGQGPQFIFQYYREEENGRGNFPPRFSGLQFPNYSSELNVNALELDDSALYLCASSFDRAQAGYTFGSGTRLTVV.